These 14 T cell receptor beta chains came from one sample sequenced in a study of shared clonotypes between healthy human individuals. Libraries were prepared by immunoSEQ multiplex PCR; TCRdb keeps only in-frame clonotypes and omits some of them. The data show about a million clones, around 80% seen once. Sequences were obtained from memory CD4+ T cells sorted from blood. Subset indicated: CD45RA-negative fraction. The receptors come from a man between 18 and 29 years old in good health.

The chain recombines TRBV5-1 with TRBJ2-1, with D possibly called TRBD1 or TRBD2 (5 bases each). The CDR3 runs 14 residues. V was shortened by 4 bases and J by 4 bases, with 12 bases between the two germline ends. Germline CDR1 is SGHRS and CDR2 is YFSETQ. The CDR3 here is CASSPGYRYNEQFF. The CDR3 DNA follows: TGCGCCAGCAGCCCGGGGTACAGGTACAATGAGCAGTTCTTC.

The chain links TRBV5-1 to TRBJ2-2, with TRBD1 identical over 8 bases. V shed 4 bases, J shed 3 bases, and the junction held 5 bases outside the gene matches. Germline V lookup: CDR1 SGHRS, CDR2 YFSETQ. The CDR3 totals 15 residues. The CDR3 bases are TGCGCCAGCAGCCGCGGGACAGGATACACCGGGGAGCTGTTTTTT. Translating gives CASSRGTGYTGELFF.

The chain couples TRBV14 to TRBJ2-3; the match to TRBD2 covers 12 bases. Per the germline V gene, CDR1 is SGHDN and CDR2 is FVKESK. Losses at the gene ends were 6 bases for V and 2 bases for J; bases not matched to a gene: 6. The length of the CDR3 is 16 residues. CDR3 sequence (DNA): TGTGCCAGCAGTAAAGGGACTAGCGGGTACACAGATACGCAGTATTTT. Protein product: CASSKGTSGYTDTQYF.

The genes are TRBV5-6 and TRBJ2-1; D gene uncertain. Germline CDR1 reads SGHDT; CDR2 reads YYEEEE. The CDR3 totals 12 residues. The ends were cut back, 0 bases at V and 8 bases at J, with 6 bases in the middle. The chain's CDR3 is CASSLAMDEQFF. The CDR3 DNA reads as TGTGCCAGCAGCTTGGCCATGGATGAGCAGTTCTTC.

Only a few counts were recorded for this clone. This rearrangement joins TRBV4-3 to TRBJ2-7, with TRBD1 as a possible D gene (5 bases). The CDR3 contains 15 residues. Trimming took off 1 base at V and 4 bases at J, with 14 bases between the two ends. Germline values: CDR1 LGHNA, CDR2 YSLEER. CDR3 sequence reads: CASSQVIEQAYEQYF. As DNA, the CDR3 is TGCGCCAGCAGCCAAGTAATCGAACAGGCTTACGAGCAGTACTTC.

For the CDR3, the DNA is TGTGCCAGCAGCTTAGCGGGGTGGGGGAGAGAGACCCAGTACTTC. Protein sequence: CASSLAGWGRETQYF. The chain links TRBV7-2 to TRBJ2-5, with D perhaps being TRBD1 or TRBD2 (5 bases each). Germline V gene sequence: CDR1 SGHTA, CDR2 FQGNSA. CDR3 size: 15 residues. The V end lost 0 bases, the J end lost 4 bases, and 12 bases lay between the germline ends.

This clone was counted a few times. One base separates it from a far larger clone, so it is likely a read error. The chain couples TRBV7-2 to TRBJ1-1, with D possibly TRBD1 on 6 matching bases. Trimming stripped 5 bases from V and 1 base from J, with 8 bases between. The CDR3 sequence is 13 residues long. The germline gives CDR1 SGHTA, CDR2 FQGNSA. The CDR3 DNA reads TGTGCCAGCAGCCAGGGACAGAACACTGAAGCTTTCTTT. It codes for CASSQGQNTEAFF. Full variable domain (rest looked up from reference TRBV7-2 and TRBJ1-1): GAGVSQSPSNKVTEKGKDVELRCDPISGHTALYWYRQSLGQGLEFLIYFQGNSAPDKSGLPSDRFSAERTGGSVSTLTIQRTQQEDSAVYLCASSQGQNTEAFFGQGTRLTVV.

The chain employs TRBV5-5 and TRBJ1-5, with D unresolved. Germline V lookup: CDR1 SGHKS, CDR2 YYEKEE (reference sequence). V was trimmed by 1 base and J by 0 bases, leaving 11 bases between them. The CDR3 has 16 amino acids. In DNA, the CDR3 is TGTGCCAGCAGCTTGAATCCAGCCGATAGCAATCAGCCCCAGCATTTT. This codes for CASSLNPADSNQPQHF.

V gene TRBV6-5 combines with J gene TRBJ1-6; possibly TRBD1 for D (5 bases). This CDR3 comprises 14 residues. V lost 2 bases and J 10 bases, leaving 12 bases between the germline ends. The germline CDR1 and CDR2 sequences are MNHEY and SVGAGI. The chain's CDR3 is CASSYGGYESPLHF. DNA of the CDR3: TGTGCCAGCAGTTACGGGGGTTATGAGTCACCCCTCCACTTT.

J is TRBJ2-3 and V is TRBV5-1, with 15 nucleotides matching TRBD2. Germline lookup yields CDR1 SGHRS and CDR2 YFSETQ. The CDR3 is made up of 17 amino acids. Germline trimming cut 0 bases from V and 3 bases from J; bases unmatched to any gene: 2. CDR3 sequence (DNA): TGCGCCAGCAGCTTGGGGACTAGCGGGAGGGTGACAGATACGCAGTATTTT. Translation gives CASSLGTSGRVTDTQYF.

This clone was detected only a few times. V gene TRBV7-2 combines with J gene TRBJ2-5, with D uncertain. Trimming pared 5 bases from V and 1 base from J, leaving 14 bases between. The CDR3 runs 15 residues. Germline loops: CDR1 SGHTA, CDR2 FQGNSA. The CDR3, as DNA: TGTGCCAGCAGCCTCAAAGGTCCTCCCCAAGAGACCCAGTACTTC. Translating gives CASSLKGPPQETQYF.

The CDR3 protein is CASSLNSNSNQPQHF. The CDR3 DNA reads as TGTGCCAGCAGCTTAAACAGTAATAGCAATCAGCCCCAGCATTTT. The chain joins TRBV7-2 to TRBJ1-5; no reliable D call. Per the germline V gene, CDR1 is SGHTA and CDR2 is FQGNSA. The CDR3 sequence is 15 residues long. V shed 2 bases and J shed 0 bases, with 8 bases lying between them.

The rearrangement uses TRBV30 and TRBJ1-6, with 7 bases identical to TRBD1. There are 15 residues in the CDR3. The germline V gene encodes CDR1 GTSNPN and CDR2 SVGIG (reference sequence). Losses at the gene ends were 1 base for V and 6 bases for J; bases not matched to a gene: 6. In DNA form, the CDR3 reads TGTGCCTGGAGTGAGACAGGGAGGGGTAATTCACCCCTCCACTTT. Translation: CAWSETGRGNSPLHF. The complete variable domain, with remaining parts taken from reference TRBV30 and TRBJ1-6, reads SQTIHQWPATLVQPVGSPLSLECTVEGTSNPNLYWYRQAAGRGLQLLFYSVGIGQISSEVPQNLSASRPQDRQFILSSKKLLLSDSGFYLCAWSETGRGNSPLHFGNGTRLTVT.

The chain uses TRBV5-8 and TRBJ2-5, with a possible D match to TRBD2 (6 bases). The CDR3 has 15 residues. Germline assignment: CDR1 SGHTS and CDR2 YDEGEE. V was pared by 3 bases and J by 4 bases, with 16 bases between. The CDR3, as DNA: TGTGCCAGCAGCTCCACGGGGGTGCAGGCAGAGACCCAGTACTTC. It codes for CASSSTGVQAETQYF.